This section outlines one T cell receptor (beta chain) sequence together with its context. Its antigen remains unknown. The assay was immunoSEQ multiplex PCR, and TCRdb's table has in-frame clones only and misses some. This table holds 40,000 to 45,000 clones, roughly 88% found once. These data are taken from a study of OX40 agonist ivuxolimab in advanced cancers. Findings and caveats of the study: Among some nonresponders, normalized T-cell clonal expansion was also low.

The source of this sequence is an adult with an advanced solid tumor such as melanoma, head and neck, liver or kidney cancer. Sequenced here: CD4+ or CD8+ T cells sorted from blood, sampled in a trial of the OX40 agonist ivuxolimab.

The CDR3 protein is CASSELGQYNSPLHF. CDR3 nucleotides: TGTGCCAGCAGTGAGTTGGGACAGTATAATTCACCCCTCCACTTT. This rearrangement joins TRBV2 to TRBJ1-6, with 7 bases lining up with TRBD1. This CDR3 is built from 15 residues. The V gene end was trimmed by 3 bases and the J gene end by 4 bases; junction bases not matched to a gene: 3. The germline V gene has CDR1 SNHLY and CDR2 FYNNEI.